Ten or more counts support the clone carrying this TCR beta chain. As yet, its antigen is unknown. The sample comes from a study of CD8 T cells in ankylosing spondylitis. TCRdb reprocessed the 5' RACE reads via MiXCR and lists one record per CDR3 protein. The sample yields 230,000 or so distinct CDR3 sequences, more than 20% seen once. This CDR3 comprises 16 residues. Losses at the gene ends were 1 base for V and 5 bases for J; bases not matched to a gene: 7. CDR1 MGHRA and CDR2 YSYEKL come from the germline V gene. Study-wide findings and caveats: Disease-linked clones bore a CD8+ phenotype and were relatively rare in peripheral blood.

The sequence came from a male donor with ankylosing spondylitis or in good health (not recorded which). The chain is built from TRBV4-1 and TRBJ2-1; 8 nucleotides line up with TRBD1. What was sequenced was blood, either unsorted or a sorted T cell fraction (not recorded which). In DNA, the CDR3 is TGCGCCAGCAGCCAAGGCAGGACAGGGTGGAACAATGAGCAGTTCTTC. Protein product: CASSQGRTGWNNEQFF.